Below are 17 T cell receptor beta chains sequenced from a single sample in a study of blood T cell repertoires in COVID-19. The data were produced by immunoSEQ multiplex PCR, yet TCRdb's version contains in-frame clones alone and is incomplete. The sample shows 150,000 to 200,000 clones, around nine tenths of them seen only once. The material sequenced was peripheral blood. The receptors originated from a man aged 50 to 60 who had recovered from COVID-19.

This chain connects TRBV5-6 to TRBJ1-1; the D gene is possibly TRBD1 (5 bases). Trimming took 3 bases from V and 10 from J, leaving 13 bases between them. The CDR3 covers 12 residues. Germline V gene sequence: CDR1 SGHDT, CDR2 YYEEEE. The DNA of the CDR3 is TGTGCCAGCAGCTGGGGACTCCTTGGAGCTTTCTTT. This translates into CASSWGLLGAFF. Complete variable domain (other parts from reference TRBV5-6 and TRBJ1-1): DAGVTQSPTHLIKTRGQQVTLRCSPKSGHDTVSWYQQALGQGPQFIFQYYEEEERQRGNFPDRFSGHQFPNYSSELNVNALLLGDSALYLCASSWGLLGAFFGQGTRLTVV.

This clone was counted a few times. V and J are TRBV7-8 and TRBJ1-1, with a weak D call TRBD1 (6 bases). CDR1 is SGHVS, CDR2 FQNEAQ, per germline. There are 16 residues in the CDR3. Trimming cost V 5 bases and J 0 bases, with 16 bases left between them. DNA of the CDR3: TGTGCCAGCAGCCCCCGACCGGGACATCTGAACACTGAAGCTTTCTTT. Translating gives CASSPRPGHLNTEAFF.

This chain connects TRBV11-2 to TRBJ2-2; tentative D call: TRBD1 (5 bases). Germline V gene lookup returns CDR1 SGHAT and CDR2 FQNNGV. This CDR3 contains 15 residues. V lost 4 bases and J 4 bases, leaving 13 bases between the germline ends. CDR3 region: CASSSRVTGTGELFF. The CDR3 DNA sequence: TGTGCCAGCAGCTCCAGGGTAACGGGCACCGGGGAGCTGTTTTTT.

This chain links TRBV6-1 with TRBJ1-5; 7 bases align to TRBD1. The CDR3 length is 16 residues. The junction had 12 bases not matched to a gene; V was cut back by 3 bases and J by 7 bases. Germline CDR1 is MNHNS and CDR2 is SASEGT. DNA of the CDR3: TGTGCCAGCAGTGAGTTCGACAGGGTCATTGGGCAGCCCCAGCATTTT. This gives the protein CASSEFDRVIGQPQHF.

The rearrangement links TRBV7-2 to TRBJ2-3; no definite D call. CDR3 length: 11 amino acids. The ends were cut back, 9 bases at V and 7 bases at J, with 11 bases in the middle. Germline V lookup: CDR1 SGHTA, CDR2 FQGNSA. The CDR3 sequence: CASQNTNTQYF. CDR3 nucleotides: TGTGCCAGTCAAAACACCAATACGCAGTATTTT.

The chain recombines TRBV5-1 with TRBJ2-1; 9 bases line up with TRBD1. Unmatched junction bases numbered 5, after V lost 4 bases and J lost 6 bases. The CDR3 is 14 amino acids. Germline-derived CDR1 and CDR2 are SGHRS and YFSETQ. The CDR3 loop is CASSPSDRGNEQFF. The CDR3 DNA follows: TGCGCCAGCAGCCCGTCGGACAGGGGCAATGAGCAGTTCTTC.

J is TRBJ1-1 and V is TRBV24-1; D unresolved. V dropped 5 bases and J dropped 3 bases, with 6 bases sitting between them. The CDR3 totals 12 residues. The germline V gene encodes CDR1 KGHDR and CDR2 SFDVKD. The CDR3 DNA sequence: TGTGCCACCAGTGGTCAGTACACTGAAGCTTTCTTT. It yields the protein CATSGQYTEAFF.

This chain joins TRBV5-6 and TRBJ2-1; TRBD1 agrees at 7 bases. The germline V gene encodes CDR1 SGHDT and CDR2 YYEEEE. V was pared by 4 bases and J by 8 bases, with 6 bases of the junction left unmatched. The CDR3 contains 13 residues. This CDR3 is CASSVRGFDEQFF. DNA of the CDR3: TGTGCCAGCAGCGTCAGGGGGTTCGATGAGCAGTTCTTC.

The chain is built from TRBV20-1 and TRBJ1-4, with a weak D call TRBD1 (6 bases). Germline V gene lookup returns CDR1 DFQATT and CDR2 SNEGSKA (reference sequence). The CDR3 is 15 amino acids. Trimming shortened V by 3 bases and J by 5 bases, and 16 bases separated the two germline ends. CDR3 bases: TGCAGTGCTAGTGAACAGGGAAATATGAATGAAAAACTGTTTTTT. Protein: CSASEQGNMNEKLFF.

The rearrangement links TRBV14 to TRBJ2-5, with D perhaps TRBD1 (6 bases). This CDR3 is built from 15 residues. CDR1 and CDR2 from the germline V gene are SGHDN and FVKESK. V lost 0 bases, J lost 4 bases, and 12 bases lay in between. DNA for the CDR3: TGTGCCAGCAGCCAAGAATGGATCAGGGGAGAGACCCAGTACTTC. This sequence encodes CASSQEWIRGETQYF.

The rearrangement links TRBV5-1 to TRBJ2-2, with 8 bases that match TRBD2. The CDR3 loop spans 15 amino acids. The J segment lost 8 bases and the V segment lost 4 bases, leaving 10 bases of the junction unmatched. The germline V gene has CDR1 SGHRS and CDR2 YFSETQ. Here the CDR3 reads CASSTSSGSRGELFF. The CDR3 region has the DNA TGCGCCAGCAGCACCTCTAGCGGGTCTCGAGGGGAGCTGTTTTTT.

The chain uses TRBV25-1 and TRBJ1-5; 7 bases are shared with TRBD1. Germline CDR1 and CDR2: MGHDK and SYGVNS. The CDR3 consists of 18 residues. V lost 4 bases, J lost 4 bases, and 16 bases stayed unmatched. CDR3 sequence: CASSGGPHSYRGNQPQHF. The DNA for the CDR3 is TGTGCCAGCAGTGGCGGCCCCCACTCCTACAGGGGTAATCAGCCCCAGCATTTT.

The V and J genes are TRBV30 and TRBJ2-1, with TRBD1 matching 7 bases. The CDR3 has 18 amino acids. J lost 3 bases, V lost 0 bases, and 14 bases had no gene match. CDR1 is GTSNPN and CDR2 is SVGIG in the germline V gene (reference sequence). The CDR3 sequence is CAWSVGRTGARGYNEQFF. The CDR3 DNA reads as TGTGCCTGGAGTGTAGGGAGAACAGGGGCGAGGGGCTACAATGAGCAGTTCTTC.

This clone was recorded once. The rearrangement joins TRBV5-1 to TRBJ2-3; D possibly corresponds to TRBD2 (5 bases). This CDR3 spans 16 amino acids. Germline CDR1 SGHRS, CDR2 YFSETQ. The V end lost 0 bases, the J end lost 0 bases, and 11 bases lay between the germline ends. The CDR3 DNA is TGCGCCAGCAGCTTGGACCTAGCCTCTAGCACAGATACGCAGTATTTT. It codes for CASSLDLASSTDTQYF.

The chain recombines TRBV18 with TRBJ2-4; D is perhaps TRBD2 (5 bases). The CDR3 is 15 residues long. Per the germline V gene, CDR1 is KGHSH and CDR2 is LQKENI. Trimming stripped 3 bases from V and 1 base from J, with 10 bases between. The chain's CDR3 is CASSPSRAAKNIQYF. In DNA form, the CDR3 reads TGTGCCAGCTCACCCTCGCGGGCTGCCAAAAACATTCAGTACTTC.

This sequence joins TRBV18 and TRBJ2-6, with D unresolved. Between the trimmed V and J ends, which lost 3 bases and 1 base, there was a span of 7 bases. CDR3 length: 15 amino acids. Germline V CDR1 and CDR2: KGHSH, LQKENI. The CDR3 nucleotides read TGTGCCAGCTCACCGATTAGTTCTGGGGCCAACGTCCTGACTTTC. It is translated as CASSPISSGANVLTF.

The chain has TRBV11-2 and TRBJ2-5; D is unresolved. Deletions cut 7 bases from V and 2 bases from J, with 8 bases between. Per the germline V gene, CDR1 is SGHAT and CDR2 is FQNNGV. The CDR3 sequence is 12 residues long. The CDR3 loop is CASTRWQETQYF. The CDR3 DNA follows: TGTGCCAGCACTAGGTGGCAAGAGACCCAGTACTTC. Based on the CDR3 plus reference TRBV11-2 and TRBJ2-5, the full variable domain is EAGVAQSPRYKIIEKRQSVAFWCNPISGHATLYWYQQILGQGPKLLIQFQNNGVVDDSQLPKDRFSAERLKGVDSTLKIQPAKLEDSAVYLCASTRWQETQYFGPGTRLLVL.